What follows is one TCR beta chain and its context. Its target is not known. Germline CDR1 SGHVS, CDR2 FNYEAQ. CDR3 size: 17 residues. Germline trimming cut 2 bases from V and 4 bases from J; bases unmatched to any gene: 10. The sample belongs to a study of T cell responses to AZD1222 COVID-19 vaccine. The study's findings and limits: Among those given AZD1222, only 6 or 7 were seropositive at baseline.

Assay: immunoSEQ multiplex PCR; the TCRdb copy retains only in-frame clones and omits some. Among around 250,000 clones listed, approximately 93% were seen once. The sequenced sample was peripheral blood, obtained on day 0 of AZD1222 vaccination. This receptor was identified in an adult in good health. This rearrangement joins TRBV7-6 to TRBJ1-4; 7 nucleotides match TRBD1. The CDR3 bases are TGTGCCAGCAGCTTACCCAGACAGGGTAAGGGTAATGAAAAACTGTTTTTT. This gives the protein CASSLPRQGKGNEKLFF.